This TCR beta chain appears in the sequencing data of a study of blood T cells in healthy people across ages. Study overall: Per two T cells, template switching captured roughly one barcoded beta molecule. Overall study findings and caveats: From one million sequenced T cells, diversity estimates were lower bounds.

A second PCR of roughly 7 to 11 cycles used a sample-barcoded 5' primer and a J-beta primer mix. Each cDNA molecule received a tag from a template-switch adaptor that had 12 random nucleotides. Via MiXCR, TCRdb re-called the 5' RACE reads, giving one row per CDR3 protein. The data show around 280,000 distinct CDR3 sequences, with 27% seen just once and 29% held by the top ten. Points on this clonotype: Its specificity is not known.

Samples had at least 7 million PBMCs isolated from them. J was trimmed by 3 bases and V by 0 bases; bases with no gene match: 7. CDR1 MNHEY and CDR2 SVGEGT come from the germline V gene. This CDR3 spans 17 amino acids. Sequenced input: blood. The TCR comes from a woman aged 70-85 years in good health. V is TRBV6-2 or TRBV6-3 and J is TRBJ2-2, with TRBD2 matching 7 bases. CDR3 loop: CASSYSGAGVHTGELFF. The DNA for the CDR3 is TGTGCCAGCAGTTACTCTGGGGCGGGAGTCCACACCGGGGAGCTGTTTTTT.